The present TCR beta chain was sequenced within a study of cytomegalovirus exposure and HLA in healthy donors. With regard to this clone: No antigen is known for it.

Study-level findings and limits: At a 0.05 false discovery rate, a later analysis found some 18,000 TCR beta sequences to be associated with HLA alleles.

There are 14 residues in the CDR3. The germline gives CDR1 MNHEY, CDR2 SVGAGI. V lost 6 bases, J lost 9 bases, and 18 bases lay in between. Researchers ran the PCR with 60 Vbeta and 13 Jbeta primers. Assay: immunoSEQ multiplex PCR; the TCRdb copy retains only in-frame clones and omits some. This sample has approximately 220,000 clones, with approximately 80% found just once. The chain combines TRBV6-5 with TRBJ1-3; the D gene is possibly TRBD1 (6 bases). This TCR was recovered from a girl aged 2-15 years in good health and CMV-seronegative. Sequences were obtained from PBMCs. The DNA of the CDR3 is TGTGCCAGCAGCAGGACAGCCCATTCTACCACCATATATTTT. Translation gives CASSRTAHSTTIYF.